This is a list of T cell receptor beta chains from one sample in a study of cytomegalovirus exposure and HLA in healthy donors. TCRdb's copy holds only in-frame clones and misses some; the assay was immunoSEQ multiplex PCR. The sample contains some 87,000 clones, around 96% of which appear only once. Sequencing input: PBMCs. Source of these receptors: a woman aged 18-29 years in good health and CMV-seronegative. Both conserved end residues are part of each CDR3. Fields, in order: V gene, D gene, clone size, J gene, CDR3 protein, CDR3 DNA. A D gene is named only where the DNA matches it firmly. Size is stated for part of the rows, as once, few or many counts, or as a class when the clone is expanded.

V: TRBV6-1; D: .; size: .; J: TRBJ1-1; CDR3: CASSSQGTTEAFF; DNA: TGTGCCAGCAGTTCCCAGGGGACCACTGAAGCTTTCTTT
V: TRBV28; D: TRBD1; size: .; J: TRBJ2-5; CDR3: CASSWGGSGQGAQETQYF; DNA: TGTGCCAGCAGTTGGGGTGGTTCGGGACAGGGGGCTCAGGAGACCCAGTACTTC
V: TRBV5-1; D: .; size: .; J: TRBJ2-7; CDR3: CASSLALDYEQYF; DNA: TGCGCCAGCAGCTTGGCCCTAGACTACGAGCAGTACTTC
V: TRBV11-2; D: TRBD2; size: few; J: TRBJ2-7; CDR3: CATRLAGAYEQYF; DNA: TGTGCCACCAGACTAGCGGGAGCCTACGAGCAGTACTTC
V: TRBV5-1; D: .; size: .; J: TRBJ2-2; CDR3: CASSLVGGGTGELFF; DNA: TGCGCCAGCAGCTTGGTCGGCGGTGGGACCGGGGAGCTGTTTTTT
V: TRBV5-1; D: TRBD1; size: .; J: TRBJ2-7; CDR3: CASSLTGDSYEQYF; DNA: TGCGCCAGCAGCCTTACAGGGGACTCCTACGAGCAGTACTTC
V: TRBV2; D: TRBD2; size: .; J: TRBJ2-1; CDR3: CASSVIRGGGPGLAVTSSYNEQFF; DNA: TGTGCCAGCAGTGTTATAAGGGGAGGCGGGCCGGGACTAGCGGTGACCAGCTCCTACAATGAGCAGTTCTTC
V: TRBV28; D: TRBD1; size: .; J: TRBJ2-3; CDR3: CASRPAGTGLTDTQYF; DNA: TGTGCCAGCAGGCCAGCCGGGACAGGGCTTACAGATACGCAGTATTTT
V: TRBV5-6; D: .; size: .; J: TRBJ2-7; CDR3: CASSLLVGEDF; DNA: TGTGCCAGCAGCTTGCTGGTAGGGGAGGACTTC
V: TRBV10-3; D: .; size: .; J: TRBJ1-1; CDR3: CAISSGTEAFF; DNA: TGTGCCATCAGTTCCGGGACAGAAGCTTTCTTT
V: TRBV9; D: .; size: .; J: TRBJ2-1; CDR3: CASSVDEWSSYNEQFF; DNA: TGTGCCAGCAGCGTAGACGAGTGGAGCTCCTACAATGAGCAGTTCTTC
V: TRBV5-6; D: .; size: once; J: TRBJ2-3; CDR3: CASSFGGKTDTQYF; DNA: TGTGCCAGCAGCTTCGGAGGGAAAACTGATACGCAGTATTTT
V: TRBV2; D: .; size: .; J: TRBJ2-2; CDR3: CASRPRNNANTGELFF; DNA: TGTGCCAGCAGACCCCGAAACAACGCGAACACCGGGGAGCTGTTTTTT
V: TRBV18; D: .; size: .; J: TRBJ2-1; CDR3: CASSPQVESGNDEQFF; DNA: TGTGCCAGCTCACCACAAGTCGAATCGGGAAACGATGAGCAGTTCTTC
V: TRBV27; D: TRBD1; size: .; J: TRBJ2-1; CDR3: CAAKPGQGVHEQFF; DNA: TGTGCCGCCAAACCGGGACAGGGTGTCCATGAGCAGTTCTTC
V: TRBV15; D: TRBD2; size: .; J: TRBJ2-3; CDR3: CATSRVGTSGSTDTQYF; DNA: TGTGCCACCAGCAGAGTGGGGACTAGCGGGAGCACAGATACGCAGTATTTT
V: TRBV5-6; D: .; size: .; J: TRBJ2-1; CDR3: CASSFFPRATSYNEQFF; DNA: TGTGCCAGCAGCTTTTTTCCGCGAGCAACCTCCTACAATGAGCAGTTCTTC
V: TRBV5-1; D: .; size: .; J: TRBJ1-4; CDR3: CASSPGDRSEKLFF; DNA: TGCGCCAGCAGTCCCGGGGATCGGAGTGAAAAACTGTTTTTT
V: TRBV7-9; D: TRBD2; size: .; J: TRBJ2-7; CDR3: CASSPGNSGSGYEQYF; DNA: TGTGCCAGCAGCCCCGGGAATAGCGGGAGTGGGTACGAGCAGTACTTC
V: TRBV19; D: .; size: .; J: TRBJ1-1; CDR3: CASTQLTGSAFF; DNA: TGTGCCAGTACTCAATTAACAGGGTCCGCTTTCTTT
V: TRBV9; D: .; size: .; J: TRBJ2-7; CDR3: CASSVGGQGGIEQYF; DNA: TGTGCCAGCAGCGTAGGGGGTCAGGGCGGTATAGAGCAGTACTTC
V: TRBV25-1; D: TRBD1; size: .; J: TRBJ2-7; CDR3: CASRPTGGAYEQYF; DNA: TGTGCCAGCAGACCGACAGGGGGCGCGTACGAGCAGTACTTC
V: TRBV30; D: .; size: .; J: TRBJ1-5; CDR3: CAWSQTGGQPQHF; DNA: TGTGCCTGGAGTCAGACCGGGGGTCAGCCCCAGCATTTT